Sequencing of this T cell receptor (beta chain) was carried out in a study of metastatic and nonmetastatic thyroid tumors. Study summary: Across blood and tumor or nodule tissue, repertoires from malignant and benign thyroid patients were compared with one another.

The CDR3 loop spans 17 amino acids. Trimming removed 0 bases from V and 2 bases from J, with 14 bases in between. Germline lookup yields CDR1 SGHTA and CDR2 FQGNSA. Nobody among the patients had been given any treatment before thyroid surgery. This clone was picked up many times. With MiXCR, TCRdb called clones anew from the PCR reads. Among about 30,000 clones, 20% to 25% were seen once, and the ten largest hold 9.2%. The rearrangement links TRBV7-2 to TRBJ2-1; D possibly corresponds to TRBD2 (6 bases). The clonotype was recovered from a female donor with papillary thyroid cancer or a benign thyroid nodule (not recorded which). Some clones in this sample may be carry-over from other donors' samples. The source material was blood. The CDR3 protein is CASSLASLAITYNEQFF. CDR3 bases: TGTGCCAGCAGCTTAGCCTCCCTAGCGATAACCTACAATGAGCAGTTCTTC.